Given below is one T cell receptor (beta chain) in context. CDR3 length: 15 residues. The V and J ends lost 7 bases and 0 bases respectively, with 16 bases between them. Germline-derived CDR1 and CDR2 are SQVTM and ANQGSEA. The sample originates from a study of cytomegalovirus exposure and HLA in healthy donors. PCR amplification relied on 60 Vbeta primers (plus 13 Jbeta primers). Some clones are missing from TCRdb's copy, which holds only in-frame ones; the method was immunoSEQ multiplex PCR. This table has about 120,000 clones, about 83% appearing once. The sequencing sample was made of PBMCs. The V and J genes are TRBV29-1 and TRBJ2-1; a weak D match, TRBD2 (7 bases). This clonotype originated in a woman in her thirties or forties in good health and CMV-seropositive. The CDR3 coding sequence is TGCAGCGGTACGGGGGGCCTGAGCTCCTACAATGAGCAGTTCTTC. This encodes CSGTGGLSSYNEQFF.